The present entry profiles one T cell receptor (beta chain) with its context. Its antigen is not yet known. No base quality values were provided; no much bigger clone lies one nucleotide off. The entry originates in a study of shared clonotypes between healthy human individuals (dated by TCRdb to 2018 to 2021). Broadly, across the study: A few men and two women, aged 18 to 49 years, made up the cohort. For each donor, three plates each were used for CD4 naive and CD4 memory, two plates were used for CD8 naive, and one plate was used for CD8 memory. Different laboratories and diverse techniques were used to prepare libraries and sequence TCR repertoires, to increase sequencing depth and limit assay-specific biases. Between about 0.8 and 8.9 billion PBMCs per donor were obtained by leukapheresis. The study deeply sequenced blood TCR repertoires of five healthy adults to estimate repertoire size and the extent of clonotype sharing between individuals.

The investigation overall reported the following: Sampling was restricted to blood, and TCR repertoires in tissues likely differ from the TCR repertoires found in blood. Rarefaction of sorted-subset datasets indicated incomplete sequencing despite the large sequencing depth. Estimated clonotype richness was generally larger for naive than for memory subsets. Pairwise subsampling indicated that sequencing depth was expected to affect the degree of clonotype sharing among donors. Higher generation probabilities were observed for clonotypes shared by all four sorted-subset donors than for non-shared clonotypes. The small number of donors limited the genetic and exposure-history diversity represented. Sharing across a few donors was observed for 4.5% to 6.5% of naive CD4, about 3.2% of naive CD8, about 2.3% of memory CD4, and roughly 0.4% of memory CD8 clonotypes.

Donors were healthy HIV-negative adults with no recently reported acute infections or vaccinations. Every donor was a Caucasian adult residing in Nashville, Tennessee, USA. CD8 memory samples were composed of magnetically selected CD45RO+ cells combined with CCR7-negative CD45RA+ effector memory (TemRA) cells. Blood was collected by leukapheresis, and PBMCs were isolated by Ficoll-Histopaque density gradient centrifugation and then cryopreserved in liquid nitrogen vapor phase. Purity and quantity of every magnetically sorted T cell population were checked by analytical flow cytometry. Genomic DNA was isolated from every sorted fraction and measured by UV absorbance on a Nanodrop 2000c. CDR1 SGHAT and CDR2 FQNNGV were looked up in the germline V gene. Its CDR3 holds 14 amino acids, cysteine through phenylalanine. CDR3 DNA only is kept here, 42 bases in frame from base 1. V gives up 11 bases and J gives up 1 base, and the segment between their germline ends measures 17 bases.

Using the deep immunoSEQ assay, multiplex PCR amplified TCR CDR3 regions from genomic DNA. Genomic DNA extracted from each cell subset was distributed evenly over all wells of several immunoSEQ 96-well plates, and each plate served as one replicate. Each replicate PCR for sorted subsets received about 210 ng genomic DNA, equal to about 29,000 T cell genomes. The purified libraries were quantified using a Qubit 3.0 fluorometer, sized with a Bioanalyzer 2100, and then quantified again using the KAPA Library Quantification kit. Every immunoSEQ 96-well plate was sequenced on a dedicated single-read 150-cycle Illumina NextSeq 550 flow cell. Per the authors' processing: The immunoSEQ output contained only junctional sequences without quality scores, so filtering could not match that applied to full-length reads. To assign V/J genes and CDR3, sequences were annotated against IMGT germline references using PyIR, a Python wrapper for IgBLAST v1.9. Reads were removed for weak V/J assignments (E-value above 1e-6), missing CDR3, stop codons, out-of-frame junctions, or ambiguous translated residues. V3J clonotypes were defined as sequences sharing the same inferred V gene, J gene, and CDR3 amino acid sequence. Percentage overlap between repertoires was calculated by dividing the number of shared unique clonotypes by the size of the smaller repertoire. Richness of each repertoire was evaluated using RTK rarefaction, the Chao1 estimator, and Recon v2.1 estimates of unobserved clonotypes. Generation probabilities were computed with OLGA for all TCRbeta clonotypes obtained by the gDNA method from a handful of donors. Held by TCRdb, this immuneACCESS table contains in-frame sequences only and omits some clones. Under half of the omission traces to an unresolved V gene where checked; the cause of the rest is unknown. D and trimming come from the DNA, and the V and J calls and clone size come from that table. The sample table records about 690,000 clones; roughly 88% of these occur just once. The ten largest clones represent about 34% of the sample.

This receptor chain uses TRBV11-2 and TRBJ1-2; the D gene lacks a confident call. This receptor was taken from a man between 18 and 29 years old in good health. Some clones in this sample may be carry-over from other donors' samples. Material for sequencing was memory CD8+ T cells from PBMCs. In the paper's terms, the cell subset or site label means: CD45RO+ cells pooled with CCR7-negative TemRA cells. The CDR3 corresponds to CAAIPGTYNYGYTF. In nucleotides, the sequence is TGTGCCGCAATCCCGGGAACGTATAACTATGGCTACACCTTC.